The 32 T cell receptor beta chains below were found in one sample sequenced in a study of cytotoxic CD8 clonotypes in ibrutinib-treated CLL. The protocol was immunoSEQ multiplex PCR, while the TCRdb copy is restricted to in-frame clones and leaves out a portion. This sample has 130,000 to 150,000 clones, with around 90% found just once. The sample in question was PBMCs, obtained after 12 months of ibrutinib treatment. The receptor set was obtained from a human donor with chronic lymphocytic leukemia.

The chain carries TRBV4-2 and TRBJ2-3; D may be TRBD2 (9 bases). The V and J ends lost 0 bases and 2 bases respectively, with 15 bases between them. The length of the CDR3 is 17 residues. Per the germline V gene, CDR1 is LGHNA and CDR2 is YNFKEQ. CDR3 nucleotide sequence: TGTGCCAGCAGCCAAGAGCTAGCGGGACAGGCCACAGATACGCAGTATTTT. Protein: CASSQELAGQATDTQYF.

V usage is TRBV28 and J usage is TRBJ2-5, with D perhaps matching TRBD1 (6 bases). CDR1 and CDR2 from the germline V gene are MDHEN and SYDVKM. The CDR3 is 13 amino acids. The V end was cut by 4 bases, the J end by 5 bases, with 11 bases between. The CDR3 DNA follows: TGTGCCAGCAGTTATTACAGGGACGAGACCCAGTACTTC. Protein: CASSYYRDETQYF.

The chain is built from TRBV4-1 and TRBJ2-5; D is unresolved. The germline V gene has CDR1 MGHRA and CDR2 YSYEKL. The CDR3 is 15 residues long. Trimming removed 0 bases from V and 2 bases from J, with 10 bases in between. The CDR3 protein is CASSQDWNKQETQYF. CDR3 coding DNA: TGCGCCAGCAGCCAAGATTGGAACAAACAAGAGACCCAGTACTTC.

The rearrangement links TRBV30 to TRBJ2-5; 7 positions match TRBD1. CDR1 is GTSNPN and CDR2 is SVGIG in the germline V gene (reference sequence). J lost 2 bases, V lost 3 bases, and 12 bases had no gene match. The CDR3 is 16 amino acids. The CDR3 coding sequence is TGTGCCTGGAGGCCGATAGGGACAGCCCCTCAAGAGACCCAGTACTTC. Protein: CAWRPIGTAPQETQYF.

The chain has TRBV6-5 and TRBJ1-4, with D unclear. The CDR3 extends over 14 amino acids. The V gene's germline CDR1 is MNHEY and CDR2 SVGAGI. V lost 7 bases to trimming and J lost 8 bases, with 17 bases between them. DNA for the CDR3: TGTGCCAGCACCCCGGGATCCCAGAGGGAAAAACTGTTTTTT. It is translated as CASTPGSQREKLFF.

This chain links TRBV18 with TRBJ2-3; 10 bases map to TRBD2. This CDR3 contains 16 residues. V was clipped by 2 bases and J by 2 bases; unmatched bases: 4. Germline CDR1 and CDR2: KGHSH and LQKENI. The CDR3 loop is CASSPVLAGATDTQYF. The CDR3 DNA reads as TGTGCCAGCTCACCAGTCCTAGCGGGAGCCACAGATACGCAGTATTTT.

This clone has just a few counts. V gene TRBV28 combines with J gene TRBJ1-2; D remains unclear. The germline CDR1 and CDR2 sequences are MDHEN and SYDVKM. The CDR3 contains 11 residues. The germline V and J ends were trimmed by 2 bases and 7 bases, with 5 bases remaining between them. Here the CDR3 reads CASSLKSGYTF. In nucleotides, the CDR3 is TGTGCCAGCAGTTTAAAGAGTGGCTACACCTTC.

V is TRBV2 and J is TRBJ2-1; maybe TRBD2 (6 bases). This CDR3 has 13 amino acids. In germline, CDR1 is SNHLY, CDR2 FYNNEI. V lost 8 bases and J 4 bases, leaving 12 bases between the germline ends. CDR3 nucleotide sequence: TGTGCCAGCCGTAGCGGAGAGTACAATGAGCAGTTCTTC. Amino acid sequence: CASRSGEYNEQFF.

The V call is TRBV16, the J call TRBJ2-5; D is perhaps TRBD2 (6 bases). Germline CDR1 and CDR2: KGHSY and FQNENV. V lost 0 bases and J lost 3, with 8 bases in between. The CDR3 length is 14 residues. The CDR3 spells CASSQSGGKETQYF. In DNA, the CDR3 is TGTGCCAGCAGCCAATCGGGGGGAAAAGAGACCCAGTACTTC.

The genes are TRBV27 and TRBJ2-1; 11 bases fit TRBD2. Trimming took 5 bases from V and 8 from J; bases not matched to a gene: 5. This CDR3 is built from 14 residues. Germline lookup yields CDR1 MNHEY and CDR2 SMNVEV (reference sequence). The CDR3 DNA follows: TGTGCCAGCAGTCAAACTAGCGGGAGCTATGAGCAGTTCTTC. This gives the protein CASSQTSGSYEQFF.

The chain has TRBV27 and TRBJ2-2; D is unresolved. The CDR3 covers 12 residues. The germline V gene encodes CDR1 MNHEY and CDR2 SMNVEV (reference sequence). Deletions cut 3 bases from V and 8 bases from J, with 7 bases between. The CDR3 DNA reads as TGTGCCAGCAGTTTGCCTTCGGGGGAGCTGTTTTTT. It is translated as CASSLPSGELFF.

The CDR3 DNA follows: TGTGCCAGCAGTGGGGCTGGTTGGTACGAGCAGTACTTC. Translating gives CASSGAGWYEQYF. V gene TRBV2 combines with J gene TRBJ2-7; D ambiguous. The CDR3 has 13 amino acids. The germline V and J ends were trimmed by 4 bases and 4 bases, with 11 bases remaining between them. Germline V gives CDR1 SNHLY, CDR2 FYNNEI.

The chain couples TRBV14 to TRBJ1-2; 9 nucleotides match TRBD1. After removal of 2 bases from V and 4 bases from J, the junction contained 5 bases not matched to a gene. This CDR3 spans 15 amino acids. Germline assignment: CDR1 SGHDN and CDR2 FVKESK. CDR3 sequence reads: CASSQTGTGIYGYTF. The DNA for the CDR3 is TGTGCCAGCAGCCAAACCGGGACAGGGATCTATGGCTACACCTTC.

The V gene is TRBV12-5, the J gene TRBJ2-5; TRBD1 matches at 10 bases. J lost 2 bases, V lost 4 bases, and 19 bases had no gene match. The CDR3 is made up of 20 amino acids. Per germline, CDR1 LGHNT and CDR2 FRNRAP. The CDR3 nucleotides read TGTGCTAGTGGTTGGACAACCGGGACAGGGGATAGATTATTACAAGAGACCCAGTACTTC. This codes for CASGWTTGTGDRLLQETQYF.

The chain recombines TRBV5-1 with TRBJ2-2, with 9 bases aligning to TRBD1. V lost 6 bases and J lost 7; bases outside the gene matches: 10. Looked up from germline, CDR1 is SGHRS and CDR2 is YFSETQ. This CDR3 region has 15 residues. CDR3 protein: CASTLNRGRGGELFF. The DNA of the CDR3 is TGCGCCAGCACCCTCAACAGGGGGCGTGGCGGGGAGCTGTTTTTT.

The rearrangement links TRBV10-3 to TRBJ1-5, with D hard to call. V shed 0 bases and J shed 4 bases, with 4 bases lying between them. CDR1 is ENHRY, CDR2 SYGVKD, per germline. This CDR3 spans 13 amino acids. The CDR3 reads CAISESRNQPQHF. CDR3 DNA: TGTGCCATCAGTGAGTCAAGGAATCAGCCCCAGCATTTT.

The chain couples TRBV6-1 to TRBJ2-7, with TRBD2 matching over 10 bases. CDR3 length: 14 amino acids. CDR1 and CDR2 (germline): MNHNS, SASEGT. V trimming: 3 bases; J trimming: 9 bases; junction bases outside the gene matches: 8. CDR3 nucleotides: TGTGCCAGCAGTGATCTAGCGGGAGCTACGGGGCAGTACTTC. It yields the protein CASSDLAGATGQYF.

This rearrangement joins TRBV6-6 to TRBJ2-7; D gene uncertain. V was trimmed by 4 bases and J by 4 bases, leaving 14 bases between them. CDR3 length equals 14 residues. The germline V gene encodes CDR1 MNHNY and CDR2 SVGAGI (reference sequence). The CDR3 reads CASSSTGRAYEQYF. CDR3 DNA: TGTGCCAGCAGTTCAACGGGTCGGGCATACGAGCAGTACTTC.

The chain is built from TRBV5-1 and TRBJ2-3; 9 positions agree with TRBD1. The CDR3 totals 18 residues. The V gene's germline CDR1 is SGHRS and CDR2 YFSETQ. V was clipped by 4 bases and J by 0 bases; unmatched bases: 12. DNA of the CDR3: TGCGCCAGCAGCCCAGTCCCGGGACAGGGACTCAGCACAGATACGCAGTATTTT. Protein: CASSPVPGQGLSTDTQYF.

J is TRBJ1-4 and V is TRBV28; no firm D call. Between the trimmed V and J ends, which lost 6 bases and 5 bases, there was a span of 4 bases. The CDR3 spans 11 residues. Germline lookup yields CDR1 MDHEN and CDR2 SYDVKM. CDR3 coding DNA: TGTGCCAGCAGGGGAAATGAAAAACTGTTTTTT. Its protein is CASRGNEKLFF. The full variable domain, completed using reference TRBV28 and TRBJ1-4, is DVKVTQSSRYLVKRTGEKVFLECVQDMDHENMFWYRQDPGLGLRLIYFSYDVKMKEKGDIPEGYSVSREKKERFSLILESASTNQTSMYLCASRGNEKLFFGSGTQLSVL.

The chain has TRBV7-2 and TRBJ2-5; the match to TRBD2 covers 8 bases. The CDR3 has 15 residues. The junction had 7 bases not matched to a gene; V was cut back by 2 bases and J by 5 bases. Germline CDR1 is SGHTA and CDR2 is FQGNSA. The CDR3, as DNA: TGTGCCAGCAGCTTACTTAGCGGGGCCGTGGAGACCCAGTACTTC. It translates to CASSLLSGAVETQYF.

The chain links TRBV11-2 to TRBJ1-4; weak D call: TRBD1 (5 bases). Per the germline V gene, CDR1 is SGHAT and CDR2 is FQNNGV. The ends were cut back, 5 bases at V and 10 bases at J, with 23 bases in the middle. The CDR3 runs 16 residues. The CDR3 is CASSPQADLPRGKLFF. For the CDR3, the DNA is TGTGCCAGCAGCCCGCAAGCGGACCTACCGAGGGGAAAACTGTTTTTT.

The J gene is TRBJ2-5, the V gene TRBV5-1; perhaps TRBD2 as D (6 bases). Germline CDR1 SGHRS, CDR2 YFSETQ. CDR3 length equals 15 residues. V lost 4 bases and J 3 bases, leaving 16 bases between the germline ends. The CDR3 DNA is TGCGCCAGCAGCCCCGGGGTGGGACTGGAAGAGACCCAGTACTTC. Amino acids: CASSPGVGLEETQYF.

V is TRBV7-8 and J is TRBJ2-3; 8 bases agree with TRBD2. Unmatched junction bases numbered 6, after V lost 3 bases and J lost 4 bases. The germline gives CDR1 SGHVS, CDR2 FQNEAQ. The CDR3 sequence is 15 residues long. CDR3 protein: CASSFSSGYPDTQYF. The CDR3 bases are TGTGCCAGCAGCTTTTCTAGCGGGTACCCAGATACGCAGTATTTT.

V and J are TRBV5-8 and TRBJ2-7; 7 nucleotides line up with TRBD2. Per germline, CDR1 SGHTS and CDR2 YDEGEE. The CDR3 loop spans 16 amino acids. V shed 3 bases and J 2 bases; nucleotides not matched to a gene: 11. The CDR3 loop reads CASSSAVGGLAYEQYF. The CDR3 bases are TGTGCCAGCAGCTCAGCAGTCGGGGGGTTGGCCTACGAGCAGTACTTC.

The rearrangement links TRBV30 to TRBJ2-1; tentatively, D is TRBD1 (6 bases). V was clipped by 2 bases and J by 1 base, with 6 bases between them. The CDR3 has 13 residues. Germline values: CDR1 GTSNPN, CDR2 SVGIG (reference sequence). CDR3: CAWSTGSYNEQFF. The CDR3 DNA sequence: TGTGCCTGGAGTACAGGGTCCTACAATGAGCAGTTCTTC.

Only one count was recorded for this clone. The J gene is TRBJ2-7, the V gene TRBV5-1; 7 bases match TRBD2. The ends lost 6 bases at V and 2 bases at J; junction bases unmatched: 11. The CDR3 is 15 amino acids. In germline, CDR1 is SGHRS, CDR2 YFSETQ. DNA of the CDR3: TGCGCCAGCACCTCCGGGGGGACCCCAACCTACGAGCAGTACTTC. Amino acids: CASTSGGTPTYEQYF.

This chain uses TRBV19 with TRBJ1-2, with 7 nucleotides matching TRBD1. The junction had 12 bases not matched to a gene; V was cut back by 10 bases and J by 7 bases. The CDR3 totals 13 residues. Germline CDR1 reads LNHDA; CDR2 reads SQIVND (reference sequence). For the CDR3, the DNA is TGTGCCACTTCAGGTCGGGACAGCTTTGGCTACACCTTC. As protein: CATSGRDSFGYTF.

CDR3 nucleotide sequence: TGTGCCAGCAGCCCCGGACAGTACAATCAGCCCCAGCATTTT. It codes for CASSPGQYNQPQHF. V usage is TRBV6-5 and J usage is TRBJ1-5, with D tentatively TRBD1 (6 bases). Germline CDR1 is MNHEY and CDR2 is SVGAGI. The V end lost 6 bases, the J end lost 3 bases, and 12 bases lay between the germline ends. The CDR3 runs to 14 residues.

The chain employs TRBV6-4 and TRBJ2-1; 9 bases line up with TRBD2. This CDR3 spans 14 amino acids. J was trimmed by 7 bases and V by 4 bases; bases with no gene match: 5. Germline values: CDR1 MRHNA, CDR2 SNTAGT. The CDR3 bases are TGTGCCAGCAGTGGAACTAGCGGGCTGAATGAGCAGTTCTTC. Encoded protein: CASSGTSGLNEQFF.

The V and J genes are TRBV28 and TRBJ1-2, with D perhaps matching TRBD1 (6 bases). The V end was cut by 11 bases, the J end by 5 bases, with 24 bases between. This CDR3 has 15 amino acids. The V gene's germline CDR1 is MDHEN and CDR2 SYDVKM. The CDR3 nucleotides are TGTGCCTCTATGACCCCCGGGACACCGTTATATGGCTACACCTTC. This gives the protein CASMTPGTPLYGYTF.

The chain couples TRBV25-1 to TRBJ2-3; TRBD2 is a possible D gene (5 bases). The CDR3 is made up of 17 amino acids. The V gene's germline CDR1 is MGHDK and CDR2 SYGVNS. V lost 3 bases and J 2 bases, leaving 18 bases between the germline ends. The CDR3 nucleotides are TGTGCCAGCAGTGACGCCGAATTTGCTAGCCCCACAGATACGCAGTATTTT. Its protein product is CASSDAEFASPTDTQYF. Full variable domain (rest looked up from reference TRBV25-1 and TRBJ2-3): EADIYQTPRYLVIGTGKKITLECSQTMGHDKMYWYQQDPGMELHLIHYSYGVNSTEKGDLSSESTVSRIRTEHFPLTLESARPSHTSQYLCASSDAEFASPTDTQYFGPGTRLTVL.